A selection of T cell receptor beta chains follows, all from one sample in a study of shared clonotypes between healthy human individuals. Assay: immunoSEQ multiplex PCR; the TCRdb copy retains only in-frame clones and omits some. Altogether over a million clones are present, about 96% being singletons, with the ten largest covering 0.95% to 1.5%. The sequenced sample consisted of naive CD4+ T cells sorted from blood. These receptors were obtained from a man aged 25 to 40 in good health. Each CDR3 is given without its conserved first and last residue. Size is stated for part of the rows, as once, few or many counts, or as a class when the clone is expanded.

J gene	V gene	CDR3 length	clone size	CDR3 protein
TRBJ1-5	TRBV21-1	12	.	ASSLRQGTQPQH
TRBJ1-3	TRBV9	14	.	ASSVQGLSSGNTIY
TRBJ2-5	TRBV5-1	13	once	ASSLAGSGPETQY
TRBJ2-1	TRBV6-4	13	.	ASSEASGSVDEQF
TRBJ2-5	TRBV7-9	12	.	ASSLRQGAETQY
TRBJ2-1	TRBV28	13	.	ASTPGGNSYNEQF
TRBJ1-5	TRBV28	9	.	ASGRDQPQH
TRBJ2-7	TRBV5-1	13	.	ASSLGTGGLYEQY
TRBJ2-5	TRBV5-5	14	.	ASSLVRAGVGETQY
TRBJ2-5	TRBV7-2	11	.	ASSFGAGETQY
TRBJ1-1	TRBV29-1	9	.	SVTGPAEAF
TRBJ1-1	TRBV6-1	12	.	ASTQSHMNTEAF
TRBJ2-7	TRBV5-1	13	.	ASSSPGQGANEQY
TRBJ2-7	TRBV14	15	.	ASSQLEGGLQRHEQY
TRBJ2-7	TRBV9	11	.	ASSVDGAYEQY
TRBJ2-4	TRBV29-1	13	.	SVIRRFVAKNIQY
TRBJ2-5	TRBV5-1	14	.	ASSPPRASYQETQY
TRBJ1-5	TRBV29-1	17	.	SAIPTRQGTFLKDQPQH
TRBJ2-7	TRBV5-4	12	.	ASSLEAGVGEQY
TRBJ2-7	TRBV27	13	.	ASSLGRGVSYEQY
TRBJ2-7	TRBV5-1	11	.	ASSFGSSYEQY
TRBJ2-2	TRBV7-2	11	.	ASSLFGGGELF
TRBJ1-5	TRBV19	13	.	ASSALTGGGSPQH
TRBJ1-4	TRBV5-1	12	.	ASSFSGANEKLF
TRBJ1-5	TRBV28	13	.	ASSLDRGSNQPQH
TRBJ2-7	TRBV28	12	.	ASKPRTVAYEQY
TRBJ1-2	TRBV28	11	.	ASSSGSGYGYT
TRBJ2-5	TRBV12-5	13	.	ASGSLSGAQETQY
TRBJ2-1	TRBV18	14	.	ASSMGAAGLGNEQF
TRBJ1-5	TRBV19	17	.	ATQPVPGTLPDSNQPQH
TRBJ2-7	TRBV28	10	.	ASREGVLEQY
TRBJ1-4	TRBV11-1	14	.	ASSLGTSAPNEKLF
TRBJ1-5	TRBV11-2	12	.	ASSLNGGNQPQH
TRBJ2-3	TRBV19	13	.	ASSTSSVPSDTQY
TRBJ2-1	TRBV5-1	14	.	ASSLAVVATHNEQF
TRBJ2-7	TRBV21-1	15	.	ASSKDSGYPSRYEQY
TRBJ1-5	TRBV9	13	.	ASSVGEGGNQPQH
TRBJ2-1	TRBV29-1	13	.	SAGTSTALNNEQF
TRBJ2-5	TRBV18	13	.	ASSPLSGGQETQY
TRBJ2-5	TRBV9	13	.	ASQASGMFAETQY
TRBJ1-1	TRBV5-1	15	.	ASSPVGMPKGKTEAF
TRBJ2-7	TRBV7-8	13	.	ASSSGLMGTDEQY
TRBJ1-1	TRBV6-5	12	.	ASSRKNMNTEAF
TRBJ2-2	TRBV18	15	.	ASSPLHGGGGTGELF
TRBJ2-3	TRBV19	14	.	ASILKSGTATDTQY
TRBJ2-7	TRBV27	11	.	ASSLRDAYEQY
TRBJ1-3	TRBV9	17	.	ASSVDPTGVAPVRNTIY
TRBJ2-2	TRBV27	14	.	ATRVTIAGATGELF
TRBJ2-7	TRBV5-4	12	.	ASRERDSSYEQY
TRBJ2-2	TRBV6-5	13	once	ASSLRTANTGELF
TRBJ1-2	TRBV4-1	14	.	ASSQDPQGWFYGYT
TRBJ2-7	TRBV19	12	.	ASSSDHKGFEQY
TRBJ2-1	TRBV7-9	13	.	ASSGLAGVDNEQF
TRBJ2-7	TRBV28	12	.	ASVPGQGVYEQY
TRBJ1-4	TRBV5-1	13	once	ASSWGHPPNEKLF
TRBJ1-1	TRBV2	11	.	ASRSGENTEAF
TRBJ2-1	TRBV18	12	.	ASSPPGSGSEQF